The rows below give T cell receptor beta chains drawn from one sample of a study of metastatic and nonmetastatic thyroid tumors. TCRdb reprocessed the PCR reads using MiXCR. Of some 28,000 clones listed, 20% to 25% are singletons. The material sequenced was blood. The source of these receptors is a female donor with papillary thyroid cancer or a benign thyroid nodule (not recorded which). Some clones in this sample may be carry-over from other donors' samples. Both conserved end residues are part of each CDR3. The D gene is left open where the match is weak. Size is stated for part of the rows, as once, few or many counts, or as a class when the clone is expanded.

J gene: TRBJ1-5
clone size: few
D gene: -
V gene: TRBV15
CDR3 protein: CATSRGGNQPQHF
CDR3 DNA: TGTGCCACCAGCAGAGGGGGTAATCAGCCCCAGCATTTT

J gene: TRBJ1-1
clone size: -
D gene: -
V gene: TRBV20-1
CDR3 protein: CSARWGTGGNTEAFF
CDR3 DNA: TGCAGTGCTAGATGGGGAACGGGGGGGAACACTGAAGCTTTCTTT

J gene: TRBJ2-3
clone size: many
D gene: -
V gene: TRBV18
CDR3 protein: CASSRRQVLVSSTDTQYF
CDR3 DNA: TGTGCCAGCTCACGAAGACAGGTTCTGGTCTCTAGCACAGATACGCAGTATTTT

J gene: TRBJ1-6
clone size: medium-sized
D gene: -
V gene: TRBV27
CDR3 protein: CASSLPYRDSPLHF
CDR3 DNA: TGTGCCAGCAGTTTACCGTACAGGGATTCACCCCTCCACTTT

J gene: TRBJ2-1
clone size: few
D gene: -
V gene: TRBV6-1
CDR3 protein: CASSEGLLPYNEQFF
CDR3 DNA: TGTGCCAGCAGTGAAGGGCTGTTGCCCTACAATGAGCAGTTCTTC

J gene: TRBJ2-1
clone size: -
D gene: -
V gene: TRBV20-1
CDR3 protein: CSARLRDYNEQFF
CDR3 DNA: TGCAGTGCAAGACTAAGGGACTACAATGAGCAGTTCTTC

J gene: TRBJ2-5
clone size: few
D gene: -
V gene: TRBV15
CDR3 protein: CATSVARGQSGETQYF
CDR3 DNA: TGTGCCACCAGCGTAGCCCGGGGGCAGTCTGGAGAGACCCAGTACTTC

J gene: TRBJ2-5
clone size: -
D gene: -
V gene: TRBV9
CDR3 protein: CASSVEQGQETQYF
CDR3 DNA: TGTGCCAGCAGCGTAGAACAGGGTCAAGAGACCCAGTACTTC

J gene: TRBJ1-5
clone size: many
D gene: -
V gene: TRBV19
CDR3 protein: CASSIGGDQPQHF
CDR3 DNA: TGTGCCAGTAGTATTGGAGGAGATCAGCCCCAGCATTTT

J gene: TRBJ2-7
clone size: few
D gene: -
V gene: TRBV27
CDR3 protein: CASSLIPGIAEQYF
CDR3 DNA: TGTGCCAGCAGTTTAATCCCGGGGATTGCGGAGCAGTACTTC

J gene: TRBJ2-3
clone size: many
D gene: TRBD2
V gene: TRBV4-1
CDR3 protein: CASSQVGLAGENTDTQYF
CDR3 DNA: TGCGCCAGCAGCCAAGTCGGTCTAGCGGGGGAAAATACAGATACGCAGTATTTT

J gene: TRBJ1-5
clone size: few
D gene: -
V gene: TRBV20-1
CDR3 protein: CSAREGVDNRPQHF
CDR3 DNA: TGCAGTGCTAGAGAGGGAGTAGACAATCGGCCCCAGCATTTT

J gene: TRBJ2-3
clone size: -
D gene: TRBD2
V gene: TRBV20-1
CDR3 protein: CSADSGTISTDTQYF
CDR3 DNA: TGCAGTGCCGATTCCGGGACTATTAGCACAGATACGCAGTATTTT

J gene: TRBJ2-3
clone size: -
D gene: -
V gene: TRBV15
CDR3 protein: CATSRAPLLQGGTDTQYF
CDR3 DNA: TGTGCCACCAGCAGAGCACCACTTCTTCAGGGGGGGACAGATACGCAGTATTTT

J gene: TRBJ2-1
clone size: -
D gene: TRBD2
V gene: TRBV20-1
CDR3 protein: CSARAGLAANNEQFF
CDR3 DNA: TGCAGTGCTAGAGCGGGACTAGCGGCGAACAATGAGCAGTTCTTC

J gene: TRBJ1-1
clone size: many
D gene: -
V gene: TRBV5-4
CDR3 protein: CASSLALENTEAFF
CDR3 DNA: TGTGCCAGCAGCTTGGCCCTCGAGAACACTGAAGCTTTCTTT

J gene: TRBJ1-1
clone size: many
D gene: -
V gene: TRBV27
CDR3 protein: CASSLSRGKTEAFF
CDR3 DNA: TGTGCCAGCAGTTTATCAAGAGGCAAAACTGAAGCTTTCTTT

J gene: TRBJ2-1
clone size: many
D gene: -
V gene: TRBV9
CDR3 protein: CASSVEDSRDEQFF
CDR3 DNA: TGTGCCAGCAGCGTAGAGGACAGCAGGGATGAGCAGTTCTTC

J gene: TRBJ1-4
clone size: many
D gene: -
V gene: TRBV20-1
CDR3 protein: CSARDRRGGGEKLFF
CDR3 DNA: TGCAGTGCTAGAGATCGGAGGGGCGGCGGTGAAAAACTGTTTTTT

J gene: TRBJ2-5
clone size: many
D gene: -
V gene: TRBV6-2/TRBV6-3
CDR3 protein: CASHPSGVLETQYF
CDR3 DNA: TGTGCCAGCCACCCCAGCGGTGTGTTGGAGACCCAGTACTTC

J gene: TRBJ2-2
clone size: few
D gene: -
V gene: TRBV11-2
CDR3 protein: CASSLDRIATGELFF
CDR3 DNA: TGTGCCAGCAGCCTTGATAGAATAGCAACCGGGGAGCTGTTTTTT

J gene: TRBJ2-3
clone size: few
D gene: TRBD2
V gene: TRBV19
CDR3 protein: CASNPQGLASDTQYF
CDR3 DNA: TGTGCCAGTAATCCCCAGGGACTAGCATCAGATACGCAGTATTTT

J gene: TRBJ2-6
clone size: -
D gene: -
V gene: TRBV27
CDR3 protein: CASSKTGGLYTGANVLTF
CDR3 DNA: TGTGCCAGCAGTAAAACCGGGGGGCTTTACACTGGGGCCAACGTCCTGACTTTC

J gene: TRBJ2-3
clone size: many
D gene: TRBD1
V gene: TRBV5-8
CDR3 protein: CASSLEGQKRADTQYF
CDR3 DNA: TGTGCCAGCAGCTTGGAGGGACAGAAACGGGCAGATACGCAGTATTTT

J gene: TRBJ2-6
clone size: -
D gene: -
V gene: TRBV4-2
CDR3 protein: CASSQDRANVLTF
CDR3 DNA: TGTGCCAGCAGCCAAGATAGGGCCAACGTCCTGACTTTC

J gene: TRBJ1-1
clone size: many
D gene: -
V gene: TRBV20-1
CDR3 protein: CSARDRIVSNTEAFF
CDR3 DNA: TGCAGTGCTAGAGATCGAATAGTCTCGAACACTGAAGCTTTCTTT

J gene: TRBJ2-1
clone size: -
D gene: -
V gene: TRBV6-2/TRBV6-3
CDR3 protein: CASSRDSVGYNEQFF
CDR3 DNA: TGTGCCAGCAGTAGAGACTCGGTAGGATACAATGAGCAGTTCTTC

J gene: TRBJ1-2
clone size: many
D gene: -
V gene: TRBV2
CDR3 protein: CASTPRTYGYTF
CDR3 DNA: TGTGCCAGCACCCCTAGGACCTATGGCTACACCTTC

J gene: TRBJ2-2
clone size: many
D gene: -
V gene: TRBV7-8
CDR3 protein: CASSLKDLELFF
CDR3 DNA: TGTGCCAGCAGCTTAAAGGATCTTGAGCTGTTTTTT

J gene: TRBJ1-2
clone size: few
D gene: -
V gene: TRBV28
CDR3 protein: CASSLAWGRIWGYTF
CDR3 DNA: TGTGCCAGCAGTTTGGCCTGGGGCCGAATATGGGGCTACACCTTC

J gene: TRBJ1-2
clone size: -
D gene: TRBD1
V gene: TRBV6-2/TRBV6-3
CDR3 protein: CASSYGDRDGYTF
CDR3 DNA: TGTGCCAGCAGTTACGGGGACAGGGACGGCTACACCTTC

J gene: TRBJ2-2
clone size: few
D gene: -
V gene: TRBV9
CDR3 protein: CASSVETGRAGELFF
CDR3 DNA: TGTGCCAGCAGCGTAGAGACAGGGAGGGCCGGGGAGCTGTTTTTT

J gene: TRBJ2-5
clone size: many
D gene: -
V gene: TRBV10-1
CDR3 protein: CASSRDGQETQYF
CDR3 DNA: TGCGCCAGCAGTAGGGACGGACAAGAGACCCAGTACTTC

J gene: TRBJ2-1
clone size: few
D gene: TRBD2
V gene: TRBV6-5
CDR3 protein: CASRYAPGRAHEQFF
CDR3 DNA: TGTGCCAGCAGGTACGCACCCGGGAGGGCCCATGAGCAGTTCTTC

J gene: TRBJ1-2
clone size: -
D gene: -
V gene: TRBV20-1
CDR3 protein: CSAHPQGNYGYTF
CDR3 DNA: TGCAGTGCTCATCCACAGGGAAACTATGGCTACACCTTC

J gene: TRBJ2-7
clone size: many
D gene: TRBD1
V gene: TRBV2
CDR3 protein: CASSEVGTVIYEQYF
CDR3 DNA: TGTGCCAGCAGTGAAGTTGGGACAGTAATCTACGAGCAGTACTTC

J gene: TRBJ2-7
clone size: many
D gene: -
V gene: TRBV20-1
CDR3 protein: CSAVLDRYYEQYF
CDR3 DNA: TGCAGTGCTGTCCTGGACAGATACTACGAGCAGTACTTC

J gene: TRBJ2-5
clone size: -
D gene: TRBD2
V gene: TRBV6-1
CDR3 protein: CASRRGLAGGIVQETQYF
CDR3 DNA: TGTGCCAGCAGAAGGGGTCTAGCGGGGGGGATCGTCCAAGAGACCCAGTACTTC

J gene: TRBJ2-7
clone size: medium-sized
D gene: -
V gene: TRBV28
CDR3 protein: CASEDDGSSYEQYF
CDR3 DNA: TGTGCCAGCGAGGACGACGGGAGCTCCTACGAGCAGTACTTC

J gene: TRBJ2-1
clone size: many
D gene: TRBD1
V gene: TRBV9
CDR3 protein: CASSPFGTGIVYNEQFF
CDR3 DNA: TGTGCCAGCAGCCCCTTTGGGACAGGGATCGTCTACAATGAGCAGTTCTTC

J gene: TRBJ2-3
clone size: many
D gene: TRBD1
V gene: TRBV20-1
CDR3 protein: CSARDPGQGGFADTQYF
CDR3 DNA: TGCAGTGCTAGAGACCCGGGACAGGGTGGATTCGCAGATACGCAGTATTTT